Listed here are 19 T cell receptor beta chains from one sample, sequenced in a study of OX40 agonist ivuxolimab in advanced cancers. TCRdb keeps only in-frame clones here, not all; method: immunoSEQ multiplex PCR. The sample holds 55,000 to 85,000 clones, 70% to 90% seen once. This material consisted of CD4+ or CD8+ T cells sorted from blood, taken in a trial of the OX40 agonist ivuxolimab. These receptors originate from an adult with an advanced solid tumor such as melanoma, head and neck, liver or kidney cancer.

This sequence joins TRBV9 and TRBJ2-1, with 10 nucleotides matching TRBD2. V lost 4 bases to trimming and J lost 7 bases; unmatched junction nucleotides: 17. The germline V gene encodes CDR1 SGDLS and CDR2 YYNGEE. This CDR3 has 18 residues. CDR3 region: CASSPQMSLAGGYNEQFF. The CDR3 nucleotides are TGTGCCAGCAGCCCCCAGATGAGTTTAGCGGGGGGCTATAATGAGCAGTTCTTC.

The chain is built from TRBV5-1 and TRBJ1-2; D gene ambiguous. The CDR3 length is 13 residues. V gave up 0 bases and J gave up 8 bases, with 11 bases separating them. Germline-derived CDR1 and CDR2 are SGHRS and YFSETQ. In nucleotides, the CDR3 is TGCGCCAGCAGCTTGGAACCCGGGAGGGGCTACACCTTC. It translates to CASSLEPGRGYTF.

Regarding this clone: One end of the junction is discordant with germline, which a read error may explain. The rearrangement links TRBV5-1 to TRBJ2-7, with TRBD1 matching 10 bases. The CDR3 contains 14 residues. Germline assignment: CDR1 SGHRS and CDR2 YFSETQ. The CDR3 reads CASSPGTGAREQYF. The CDR3 DNA sequence: TGTGCCAGCAGCCCCGGGACAGGGGCAAGGGAGCAGTACTTC.

This chain uses TRBV7-8 with TRBJ1-5; perhaps TRBD1 as D (5 bases). V lost 3 bases to trimming and J lost 0 bases, with 12 bases between them. Germline V gives CDR1 SGHVS, CDR2 FQNEAQ. This CDR3 is built from 16 residues. In nucleotides, the CDR3 is TGTGCCAGCAGCTTGGGCGGGACTTTTAGCAATCAGCCCCAGCATTTT. Translation gives CASSLGGTFSNQPQHF. The complete variable domain, with remaining parts taken from reference TRBV7-8 and TRBJ1-5, reads GAGVSQSPRYKVAKRGQDVALRCDPISGHVSLFWYQQALGQGPEFLTYFQNEAQLDKSGLPSDRFFAERPEGSVSTLKIQRTQQEDSAVYLCASSLGGTFSNQPQHFGDGTRLSIL.

V and J are TRBV5-1 and TRBJ1-2, with TRBD1 matching over 10 bases. Per germline, CDR1 SGHRS and CDR2 YFSETQ. The ends lost 5 bases at V and 6 bases at J; junction bases unmatched: 7. The CDR3 extends over 14 amino acids. In DNA, the CDR3 is TGCGCCAGCAGGCCCTCGGGACAGGGGAATGGCTACACCTTC. It specifies CASRPSGQGNGYTF.

The chain carries TRBV28 and TRBJ1-2; D is ambiguous. Trimming took 2 bases from V and 8 from J, leaving 12 bases between them. Germline assignment: CDR1 MDHEN and CDR2 SYDVKM. CDR3 length: 13 amino acids. Here the CDR3 reads CASSLSPGGGYTF. CDR3 sequence (DNA): TGTGCCAGCAGTTTAAGCCCGGGCGGCGGCTACACCTTC.

The chain joins TRBV30 to TRBJ2-2, with TRBD1 matching over 12 bases. Germline-derived CDR1 and CDR2 are GTSNPN and SVGIG (reference sequence). The ends lost 2 bases at V and 1 base at J; junction bases unmatched: 8. CDR3 length: 18 amino acids. The CDR3, as DNA: TGTGCCTGGAGTCTTGACCGGGACAGGGGGCGGAACACCGGGGAGCTGTTTTTT. It encodes CAWSLDRDRGRNTGELFF.

The V and J genes are TRBV7-2 and TRBJ1-5, with 8 bases aligning to TRBD1. This CDR3 is built from 14 residues. V lost 7 bases to trimming and J lost 5 bases; unmatched junction nucleotides: 7. The germline CDR1 and CDR2 sequences are SGHTA and FQGNSA. The DNA for the CDR3 is TGTGCCAGCACTACCGGACAGGGAGATCAGCCCCAGCATTTT. Protein sequence: CASTTGQGDQPQHF.

The chain recombines TRBV20-1 with TRBJ2-7; D is uncertain. The CDR3 contains 11 residues. Germline values: CDR1 DFQATT, CDR2 SNEGSKA (reference sequence). Trimming pared 6 bases from V and 3 bases from J, leaving 9 bases between. The CDR3 bases are TGCAGTGCAGTCTTAGTCTACGAGCAGTACTTC. It yields the protein CSAVLVYEQYF.

V and J are TRBV10-3 and TRBJ1-2; tentative D call: TRBD1 (5 bases). This CDR3 comprises 13 residues. The ends were cut back, 3 bases at V and 7 bases at J, with 12 bases in the middle. The germline V gene has CDR1 ENHRY and CDR2 SYGVKD. This chain's CDR3 is CAISEAGYGGYTF. In nucleotides, the CDR3 is TGTGCCATCAGTGAAGCAGGGTACGGTGGCTACACCTTC.

The chain employs TRBV6-1 and TRBJ1-3; D is undetermined. The germline V gene has CDR1 MNHNS and CDR2 SASEGT. This CDR3 has 15 residues. The V gene lost 2 bases and the J gene lost 3 bases, with 11 bases spanning the gap. CDR3 sequence reads: CASSERRFSGNTIYF. The CDR3, as DNA: TGTGCCAGCAGTGAAAGGCGGTTTAGTGGAAACACCATATATTTT.

Concerning this clone itself: The same CDR3 arises from other DNA sequences in this sample as well. The chain combines TRBV7-2 with TRBJ2-1; no definite D call. Per the germline V gene, CDR1 is SGHTA and CDR2 is FQGNSA. Trimming took off 1 base at V and 0 bases at J, with 7 bases between the two ends. The CDR3 sequence is 15 residues long. CDR3 sequence (DNA): TGTGCCAGCAGCTTAGATGCTAGCTCCTACAATGAGCAGTTCTTC. It encodes CASSLDASSYNEQFF. Drawing the rest from reference TRBV7-2 and TRBJ2-1, the complete variable domain is GAGVSQSPSNKVTEKGKDVELRCDPISGHTALYWYRQSLGQGLEFLIYFQGNSAPDKSGLPSDRFSAERTGGSVSTLTIQRTQQEDSAVYLCASSLDASSYNEQFFGPGTRLTVL.

This chain uses TRBV7-2 with TRBJ2-1, with D tentatively TRBD2 (6 bases). This CDR3 comprises 18 residues. V shed 1 base and J shed 0 bases, with 16 bases lying between them. CDR1 is SGHTA and CDR2 is FQGNSA in the germline V gene. The CDR3 DNA reads as TGTGCCAGCAGCTTAGGATATTTCGGGACTGACTCCTACAATGAGCAGTTCTTC. It specifies CASSLGYFGTDSYNEQFF.

The chain combines TRBV14 with TRBJ1-2; D is unresolved. V lost 0 bases and J lost 2, with 7 bases in between. This CDR3 is 14 amino acids long. The V gene's germline CDR1 is SGHDN and CDR2 FVKESK. The CDR3 is CASSQDALNYGYTF. As DNA, the CDR3 is TGTGCCAGCAGCCAAGATGCCCTGAACTATGGCTACACCTTC.

The chain employs TRBV11-2 and TRBJ2-1; TRBD2 aligns across 10 bases. The V gene end was trimmed by 2 bases and the J gene end by 7 bases; junction bases not matched to a gene: 5. This CDR3 is built from 15 residues. Germline values: CDR1 SGHAT, CDR2 FQNNGV. CDR3 in DNA: TGTGCCAGCAGCTTAAACAGCGGGGGGGCTAATGAGCAGTTCTTC. Translated: CASSLNSGGANEQFF.

The chain carries TRBV6-1 and TRBJ1-2; the D gene is possibly TRBD1 (5 bases). Per the germline V gene, CDR1 is MNHNS and CDR2 is SASEGT. V dropped 3 bases and J dropped 4 bases, with 12 bases sitting between them. The CDR3 sequence is 14 residues long. The CDR3 region has the DNA TGTGCCAGCAGTGATTATTCAGGGTTCTATGGCTACACCTTC. Amino acid sequence: CASSDYSGFYGYTF.

The chain uses TRBV7-6 and TRBJ1-5, with D maybe TRBD1 (5 bases). Germline V gene data show CDR1 as SGHVS and CDR2 as FNYEAQ. This CDR3 region has 17 residues. V was shortened by 5 bases and J by 1 base, with 18 bases between the two germline ends. CDR3 in DNA: TGTGCCAGCAGCGCTGCCCTGGCGGGGCCCAGCAATCAGCCCCAGCATTTT. Its protein is CASSAALAGPSNQPQHF.

The rearrangement uses TRBV7-1 and TRBJ1-6; 7 bases are shared with TRBD1. TRBV7-1 is an ORF for which the function is uncertain. Trimming at V came to 5 bases and at J to 5 bases, leaving 3 bases not matched to a gene. The CDR3 contains 14 residues. The CDR3 loop reads CASSPGQNNSPLHF. The DNA for the CDR3 is TGTGCCAGCAGCCCGGGACAGAATAATTCACCCCTCCACTTT.

The sample holds one count of this clone. The V gene is TRBV10-3, the J gene TRBJ2-5; D gene uncertain. This CDR3 is built from 13 residues. Trimming removed 5 bases at V and 5 bases at J, with 12 bases between. Per germline, CDR1 ENHRY and CDR2 SYGVKD. CDR3 region: CAISLGLTETQYF. CDR3 nucleotide sequence: TGTGCCATCAGTCTCGGGCTCACCGAGACCCAGTACTTC.